This T cell receptor beta chain was captured in a study of blood T cell repertoires in COVID-19. In the study overall: The study drew acute and convalescent COVID-19 samples from the United States, Italy and Spain. PBMCs, B-cell-depleted T cells, or T cells provided the cDNA or gDNA that made up the material.

CDR1 is SGHTA, CDR2 FQGNSA, per germline. The CDR3 has 14 amino acids. Trimming at V came to 4 bases and at J to 7 bases, leaving 7 bases not matched to a gene. In the original workflow: Reference gene primers were amplified, and this amplification served to estimate nucleated cell counts. Using immunoSEQ multiplex PCR, the repertoire was profiled, and TCRdb retains in-frame clones only, with some absent. The V and J calls and clone size were taken over from that table, and D and trimming were inferred from the DNA. This sample has roughly 300,000 clones, with 70% to 90% found just once. This clonotype was obtained from a man aged 18 to 30 who had recovered from COVID-19. The sample was peripheral blood. The rearrangement links TRBV7-2 to TRBJ1-5; TRBD1 matches 7 bases. The CDR3 DNA reads as TGTGCCAGCAGCTCCTGGACAGGAAGCCAGCCCCAGCATTTT. Amino acids: CASSSWTGSQPQHF.